A selection of T cell receptor beta chains follows, all from one sample in a study of OX40 agonist ivuxolimab in advanced cancers. Clones were sequenced by immunoSEQ multiplex PCR, and TCRdb holds only the in-frame ones, with some missing. Among about 110,000 clones, roughly nine tenths were seen once, and the ten largest hold 0.27%. Sequencing used CD4+ or CD8+ T cells sorted from blood, obtained in a trial of the OX40 agonist ivuxolimab. Receptors were obtained from an adult with an advanced solid tumor such as melanoma, head and neck, liver or kidney cancer. The conserved cysteine and the conserved F or W are not part of the CDR3 here. Fields, in order: D gene, V gene, CDR3 protein. D genes are given only for firm matches.

- TRBV6-5 ASSYSNTGGTEAF
- TRBV5-4 ASSPRVPEGNTEAF
- TRBV5-8 ASSWDTSSGNTIY
TRBD2 TRBV28 ATWTSGGLVGELF
TRBD1 TRBV5-6 ASSPTGLNTNTGELF
- TRBV14 ASSHGGLLSGANVLT
- TRBV4-3 ASSQDWRNNEQF
- TRBV30 ACTRSSYNSPLH
- TRBV7-2 ASSPSGERTDTQY
TRBD1 TRBV5-1 ASSARGQGSNYGYT